This T cell receptor (beta chain) stems from a study of CD8+ T cells in alopecia areata. Once RNA had been extracted, it was reverse transcribed into cDNA to act as the sequencing template. Here immunoSEQ multiplex PCR was the method, and the copy in TCRdb shows in-frame clones only, minus some. This table has more than 90,000 clones, around 64% appearing once. The CDR3 loop spans 12 amino acids. Germline-derived CDR1 and CDR2 are MGHDK and SYGVNS. V dropped 0 bases and J dropped 8 bases, with 5 bases sitting between them. Study-wide findings and caveats: The study found TCR sharing across patients less clear than in mice, possibly for HLA reasons. Normal skin's resident alphabeta T cells are sequenced alongside lesional scalp T cells.

About this clone itself: The antigen remains unidentified.

Sequenced input: CD4+ T cells sorted from blood. The source is a human donor in good health. The gene calls are TRBV25-1 and TRBJ2-1; possible D gene TRBD2, 5 bases. The CDR3 DNA is TGTGCCAGCAGTGAATATAGCGATGAGCAGTTCTTC. This translates into CASSEYSDEQFF.